The 30 T cell receptor beta chains in this list originate from one sample, sequenced in a study of T cell repertoires in ileal Crohn's disease. Method: immunoSEQ multiplex PCR; TCRdb's copy keeps in-frame clones and lacks some. Of around 8,000 clones in the sample, around four fifths were seen once. The sequencing sample was made of ileal tissue. Source of these receptors: an adult with Crohn's disease.

The V call is TRBV5-6, the J call TRBJ1-1, with 7 bases identical to TRBD1. Losses at the gene ends were 1 base for V and 0 bases for J; bases not matched to a gene: 6. The CDR3 is 16 amino acids. The germline CDR1 and CDR2 sequences are SGHDT and YYEEEE. This CDR3 is CASSLPRTGMNTEAFF. The CDR3 nucleotides read TGTGCCAGCAGCTTGCCGAGGACAGGAATGAACACTGAAGCTTTCTTT. Full variable domain (rest looked up from reference TRBV5-6 and TRBJ1-1): DAGVTQSPTHLIKTRGQQVTLRCSPKSGHDTVSWYQQALGQGPQFIFQYYEEEERQRGNFPDRFSGHQFPNYSSELNVNALLLGDSALYLCASSLPRTGMNTEAFFGQGTRLTVV.

The CDR3 DNA reads as TGTGCCAGTACAAGAAGGAGCCAAGAGACCCAGTACTTC. The encoded protein is CASTRRSQETQYF. The gene calls are TRBV19 and TRBJ2-5; no firm D call. V lost 7 bases, J lost 1 base, and 10 bases lay in between. This CDR3 is 13 amino acids long. Germline CDR1 LNHDA, CDR2 SQIVND (reference sequence).

J is TRBJ2-4 and V is TRBV2; 12 bases fit TRBD2. V lost 6 bases, J lost 1 base, and 1 base stayed unmatched. The CDR3 consists of 15 residues. Per the germline V gene, CDR1 is SNHLY and CDR2 is FYNNEI. CDR3 protein: CASSGLAGAKNIQYF. The CDR3 coding sequence is TGTGCCAGCAGCGGACTAGCGGGGGCCAAAAACATTCAGTACTTC.

The DNA for the CDR3 is TGTGCCAGCAGCTCGGGACAGAACTACGAGCAGTACTTC. It is translated as CASSSGQNYEQYF. The chain uses TRBV5-8 and TRBJ2-7; 7 bases are shared with TRBD1. Germline lookup yields CDR1 SGHTS and CDR2 YDEGEE. This CDR3 has 13 residues. V shed 3 bases and J 3 bases; nucleotides not matched to a gene: 3.

The chain recombines TRBV9 with TRBJ2-3; 13 bases are a match to TRBD2. CDR3 size: 18 residues. The V and J ends lost 1 base and 3 bases, in that order; junction bases with no gene match: 8. Germline CDR1 and CDR2: SGDLS and YYNGEE. The CDR3 sequence: CASSVSTSGGVGTDTQYF. In nucleotides, the CDR3 is TGTGCCAGCAGCGTATCAACTAGCGGGGGGGTAGGTACAGATACGCAGTATTTT.

This clone was observed a handful of times. This chain uses TRBV1 with TRBJ2-1; TRBD2 is the table's D call, not checked against the DNA. TRBV1 is marked as a pseudogene. The CDR3 is made up of 12 amino acids. Here the CDR3 DNA reads TGCACCAGCAAGCTAGCGGGCAATGAGCAGTTCTTC. Protein sequence: CTSKLAGNEQFF.

The genes are TRBV6-4 and TRBJ1-1; D remains ambiguous. This CDR3 contains 14 residues. CDR1 is MRHNA, CDR2 SNTAGT, per germline. V gave up 3 bases and J gave up 1 base, with 9 bases separating them. The CDR3 region has the DNA TGTGCCAGCAGTGAAAAAGCTGAGAACACTGAAGCTTTCTTT. Residues: CASSEKAENTEAFF.

In this sample, this clone turned up once. The rearrangement links TRBV12-2 to TRBJ2-7; TRBD2, the table's D call, was not compared with the DNA. TRBV12-2 is a documented pseudogene. This CDR3 has 17 amino acids. The CDR3 loop is CASRSLGGSGGGYEQYF. In DNA, the CDR3 is TGTGCAAGTCGCTCCCTCGGGGGGAGCGGGGGGGGGTACGAGCAGTACTTC.

The chain combines TRBV9 with TRBJ1-2; 7 bases line up with TRBD1. Germline V gene lookup returns CDR1 SGDLS and CDR2 YYNGEE. V lost 3 bases, J lost 4 bases, and 6 bases stayed unmatched. The CDR3 has 14 amino acids. CDR3 sequence reads: CASSEAGTAYGYTF. CDR3 nucleotides: TGTGCCAGCAGCGAGGCCGGGACAGCCTATGGCTACACCTTC.

This rearrangement joins TRBV5-6 to TRBJ1-3; 7 nucleotides align to TRBD1. The CDR3 runs to 15 residues. Germline assignment: CDR1 SGHDT and CDR2 YYEEEE. V dropped 5 bases and J dropped 0; count of bases not matched to a gene: 5. CDR3 coding DNA: TGTGCCAGCAGTTCCGACAGGGTCTCTGGAAACACCATATATTTT. Protein: CASSSDRVSGNTIYF.

DNA for the CDR3: TGCGCCAGCAGCTTGGCCGTGGCGGAGGATGGCTACACCTTC. Residues: CASSLAVAEDGYTF. The chain couples TRBV5-1 to TRBJ1-2, with D unclear. Trimming shortened V by 0 bases and J by 6 bases, and 12 bases separated the two germline ends. CDR3 length equals 14 residues. The germline V gene has CDR1 SGHRS and CDR2 YFSETQ.

The chain links TRBV5-5 to TRBJ2-3, with unresolved D. Trimming removed 3 bases from V and 4 bases from J, with 9 bases in between. Germline CDR1 and CDR2: SGHKS and YYEKEE (reference sequence). The CDR3 is 13 amino acids. The CDR3 region has the DNA TGTGCCAGCAGCTGGAGTATCTCAGATACGCAGTATTTT. This encodes CASSWSISDTQYF.

This clone was observed once. This sequence joins TRBV7-6 and TRBJ2-5; D is unclear. From germline, CDR1 is SGHVS and CDR2 FNYEAQ. The length of the CDR3 is 16 residues. V lost 5 bases and J 5 bases, leaving 21 bases between the germline ends. This CDR3 reads CASSQRSGPPPETQYF. DNA for the CDR3: TGTGCCAGCAGCCAGAGGAGTGGCCCTCCCCCCGAGACCCAGTACTTC.

V is TRBV7-3 and J is TRBJ2-1; 9 positions match TRBD1. V shed 4 bases, J shed 8 bases, and the junction held 6 bases outside the gene matches. The CDR3 runs 14 residues. CDR1 is SGHTA and CDR2 is FQGTGA in the germline V gene. In DNA form, the CDR3 reads TGTGCCAGCAGCTCAGGGACAGGGTGGCATGAGCAGTTCTTC. Its translation is CASSSGTGWHEQFF.

This clone was found a few times. The V gene is TRBV28, the J gene TRBJ1-3, with D unclear. The CDR3 is made up of 14 amino acids. V lost 6 bases and J lost 1, with 10 bases in between. Germline V gives CDR1 MDHEN, CDR2 SYDVKM. Here the CDR3 DNA reads TGTGCCAGCAGGGTCTCAGTATCTGGAAACACCATATATTTT. This gives the protein CASRVSVSGNTIYF.

This rearrangement joins TRBV7-8 to TRBJ1-5, with a possible D match to TRBD1 (6 bases). Trimming pared 5 bases from V and 4 bases from J, leaving 21 bases between. The CDR3 extends over 17 amino acids. Germline values: CDR1 SGHVS, CDR2 FQNEAQ. The CDR3 is CASSPARPGHLNQPQHF. The CDR3 DNA reads as TGTGCCAGCAGCCCAGCTCGACCGGGACACCTAAATCAGCCCCAGCATTTT. The variable domain in full, completed from reference TRBV7-8 and TRBJ1-5, reads GAGVSQSPRYKVAKRGQDVALRCDPISGHVSLFWYQQALGQGPEFLTYFQNEAQLDKSGLPSDRFFAERPEGSVSTLKIQRTQQEDSAVYLCASSPARPGHLNQPQHFGDGTRLSIL.

The chain links TRBV4-1 to TRBJ2-1; D is possibly TRBD1 (5 bases). The CDR3 runs to 14 residues. Trimming took 0 bases from V and 2 from J, leaving 5 bases between them. Looked up from germline, CDR1 is MGHRA and CDR2 is YSYEKL. In nucleotides, the CDR3 is TGCGCCAGCAGCCAAGAACAGGCCTACAATGAGCAGTTCTTC. The encoded protein is CASSQEQAYNEQFF.

V is TRBV19 and J is TRBJ2-1, with D perhaps TRBD2 (6 bases). This CDR3 comprises 16 residues. V was clipped by 7 bases and J by 1 base, with 17 bases between them. Germline CDR1 is LNHDA and CDR2 is SQIVND (reference sequence). As DNA, the CDR3 is TGTGCCAGTACCCCAACGGGACGGGGGTCCTACAATGAGCAGTTCTTC. Translating gives CASTPTGRGSYNEQFF.

This rearrangement joins TRBV9 to TRBJ2-7; possibly TRBD1 for D (5 bases). The CDR3 has 15 residues. Trimming took 0 bases from V and 5 from J, leaving 15 bases between them. Per the germline V gene, CDR1 is SGDLS and CDR2 is YYNGEE. CDR3 region: CASSVGAAGKDEQYF. The CDR3 DNA follows: TGTGCCAGCAGCGTAGGGGCGGCAGGGAAGGACGAGCAGTACTTC. Full variable domain (remainder filled in from reference TRBV9 and TRBJ2-7): DSGVTQTPKHLITATGQRVTLRCSPRSGDLSVYWYQQSLDQGLQFLIQYYNGEERAKGNILERFSAQQFPDLHSELNLSSLELGDSALYFCASSVGAAGKDEQYFGPGTRLTVT.

This sequence joins TRBV11-2 and TRBJ2-1; no definite D call. V lost 6 bases to trimming and J lost 9 bases, with 12 bases between them. The CDR3 is 12 amino acids. CDR1 is SGHAT, CDR2 FQNNGV, per germline. CDR3 DNA: TGTGCCAGCAGTTTTGAGTTCGGTGAGCAGTTCTTC. It encodes CASSFEFGEQFF.

V gene TRBV7-9 combines with J gene TRBJ2-7; a weak D match, TRBD2 (5 bases). The length of the CDR3 is 14 residues. Germline CDR1 reads SEHNR; CDR2 reads FQNEAQ (reference sequence). V was cut by 2 bases and J by 6 bases, with 14 bases left in between. The DNA of the CDR3 is TGTGCCAGCAGCTTAAGGTCCCCGGGGAGCGAGCAGTACTTC. Protein sequence: CASSLRSPGSEQYF. The full variable domain, completed using reference TRBV7-9 and TRBJ2-7, is DTGVSQNPRHKITKRGQNVTFRCDPISEHNRLYWYRQTLGQGPEFLTYFQNEAQLEKSRLLSDRFSAERPKGSFSTLEIQRTEQGDSAMYLCASSLRSPGSEQYFGPGTRLTVT.

The chain couples TRBV30 to TRBJ1-1; no clear D gene. Germline V gene data show CDR1 as GTSNPN and CDR2 as SVGIG (reference sequence). V lost 4 bases, J lost 0 bases, and 9 bases lay in between. This CDR3 contains 13 residues. CDR3 sequence (DNA): TGTGCCTGGATTGAGGAATTGAACACTGAAGCTTTCTTT. Its protein product is CAWIEELNTEAFF. The full variable domain, completed using reference TRBV30 and TRBJ1-1, is SQTIHQWPATLVQPVGSPLSLECTVEGTSNPNLYWYRQAAGRGLQLLFYSVGIGQISSEVPQNLSASRPQDRQFILSSKKLLLSDSGFYLCAWIEELNTEAFFGQGTRLTVV.

This clone was recorded a few times. The chain joins TRBV18 to TRBJ2-1, with D unclear. There are 14 residues in the CDR3. The germline V and J ends were trimmed by 3 bases and 10 bases, with 16 bases remaining between them. The germline CDR1 and CDR2 sequences are KGHSH and LQKENI. The CDR3 sequence is CASSPSGAVQEQFF. The CDR3 DNA is TGTGCCAGCTCACCTAGTGGAGCTGTACAAGAGCAGTTCTTC.

The V gene is TRBV6-1, the J gene TRBJ2-1, with 13 nucleotides matching TRBD2. Germline CDR1 is MNHNS and CDR2 is SASEGT. CDR3 length: 15 residues. The trim removed 5 bases at V and 6 bases at J, leaving 4 bases unmatched. The CDR3 spells CASSSTSGGGNEQFF. The CDR3 DNA is TGTGCCAGCAGTTCTACTAGCGGGGGGGGCAATGAGCAGTTCTTC.

The V gene is TRBV28, the J gene TRBJ2-7; 9 bases align to TRBD1. J was trimmed by 4 bases and V by 6 bases; bases with no gene match: 7. CDR1 and CDR2 from the germline V gene are MDHEN and SYDVKM. This CDR3 has 14 residues. The CDR3 loop reads CASRQQGAVYEQYF. The CDR3 DNA is TGTGCCAGCAGACAACAGGGGGCCGTTTACGAGCAGTACTTC.

This rearrangement joins TRBV5-5 to TRBJ2-3, with 15 bases fitting TRBD2. Germline trimming cut 3 bases from V and 1 base from J; bases unmatched to any gene: 6. Germline-derived CDR1 and CDR2 are SGHKS and YYEKEE (reference sequence). The CDR3 has 18 amino acids. The CDR3 DNA reads as TGTGCCAGCAGCTCCCCGGGACTAGCGGGGGGTCGCACAGATACGCAGTATTTT. This codes for CASSSPGLAGGRTDTQYF.

This clone was counted once. The J gene is TRBJ2-7, the V gene TRBV6-5, with D perhaps TRBD1 (5 bases). CDR1 and CDR2 from the germline V gene are MNHEY and SVGAGI. The CDR3 is made up of 14 amino acids. The V end was cut by 4 bases, the J end by 2 bases, with 12 bases between. For the CDR3, the DNA is TGTGCCAGCAGTTCCGACAGTTGGGCCTACGAGCAGTACTTC. It codes for CASSSDSWAYEQYF.

The sample holds one count of this clone. The rearrangement joins TRBV27 to TRBJ2-1; D is perhaps TRBD2 (6 bases). V was clipped by 5 bases and J by 1 base, with 9 bases between them. The length of the CDR3 is 14 residues. CDR1 and CDR2 from the germline V gene are MNHEY and SMNVEV (reference sequence). The CDR3 coding sequence is TGTGCCAGCAGTCGACTAGGGTCCTACAATGAGCAGTTCTTC. This translates into CASSRLGSYNEQFF.

This sequence joins TRBV4-3 and TRBJ2-3; 7 bases match TRBD1. Unmatched junction bases numbered 3, after V lost 5 bases and J lost 1 base. The CDR3 runs to 14 residues. Germline CDR1 is LGHNA and CDR2 is YSLEER. The CDR3 protein is CASSLQGGTDTQYF. CDR3 DNA: TGCGCCAGCAGCTTGCAGGGGGGCACAGATACGCAGTATTTT.

This clone was recorded once. V usage is TRBV28 and J usage is TRBJ2-1, with D possibly being TRBD2 (7 bases). With 5 bases removed from V and 2 bases from J, the gap between germline ends came to 22 bases. CDR3 size: 18 residues. Germline V gene sequence: CDR1 MDHEN, CDR2 SYDVKM. The CDR3 sequence is CASSPRGGLAVTYNEQFF. The CDR3 DNA follows: TGTGCCAGCAGTCCCCGAGGGGGTCTAGCGGTAACCTACAATGAGCAGTTCTTC.